The entry that follows covers one T cell receptor beta chain sequence. As to time point: pre-sensitization, week 0. This sample's treatment: therapeutic diphenylcyclopropenone sensitization with weekly scalp DPC. This entry belongs to a study of human T cells and chemical hapten exposure. TCRdb fed the RACE reads into MiXCR, producing one record per CDR3 protein. Seen here are more than 250,000 distinct CDR3 sequences, 7.5% to 9% observed once, and the top ten hold 1.2%. Germline CDR1 and CDR2: LGHNA and YSLEER. The CDR3 runs to 14 residues. Trimming took 1 base from V and 9 from J, leaving 10 bases between them.

The source is a man younger than 35 with alopecia areata. Some clones in this sample may be carry-over from other donors' samples. Sequences were derived from whole blood, sampled in connection with sensitization to the hapten diphenylcyclopropenone (DPC). The chain combines TRBV4-3 with TRBJ1-6; D is ambiguous. DNA for the CDR3: TGCGCCAGCAGCCAAGCGTCGCGAGGTTCACCCCTCCACTTT. This encodes CASSQASRGSPLHF.